This T cell receptor (beta chain) stems from a study of T cell changes during pregnancy in multiple sclerosis. Assay used: immunoSEQ multiplex PCR; TCRdb lists only in-frame clones, some missing. The profile covers tens of thousands of clones, with around 92% appearing a single time and more than 0.7% taken by the ten largest. The V gene lost 1 base and the J gene lost 2 bases, with 12 bases spanning the gap. Germline V gene data show CDR1 as GTSNPN and CDR2 as SVGIG (reference sequence). CDR3 size: 14 residues. The V gene is TRBV30, the J gene TRBJ2-7; D unresolved. The origin of this receptor is a female donor with multiple sclerosis, enrolled in a pregnancy study. Here the sequenced sample was peripheral blood, taken in the first trimester of pregnancy. The CDR3, as DNA: TGTGCCTGGAGTGGTTCAGTCTTAACCTACGAGCAGTACTTC. Its translation: CAWSGSVLTYEQYF.